There are many counts of the clone carrying this T cell receptor beta chain. J was trimmed by 2 bases and V by 0 bases; bases with no gene match: 3. This CDR3 spans 15 amino acids. CDR1 and CDR2 from the germline V gene are SGHRS and YFSETQ. These data come from a study of neurological immune-mediated disorders. In TCRdb, the 5' RACE reads were re-called with MiXCR into one record per CDR3 protein. This repertoire shows 60,000 or so distinct CDR3 sequences, 10% to 12% found once; its top ten account for 1.8%. This sequence originates from a man in his 60s in good health. Sequences were obtained from PBMCs. The J gene is TRBJ1-2, the V gene TRBV5-1; 8 nucleotides line up with TRBD1. CDR3 in DNA: TGCGCCAGCAGCTTGGGGGACAGGCCGAACTATGGCTACACCTTC. This gives the protein CASSLGDRPNYGYTF.